Shown below are 30 T cell receptor beta chains from a single sample sequenced in a study of T cell repertoires in cytomegalovirus infection. TCRdb fed the reads into MiXCR, producing one record per CDR3 protein. The data contain around 240,000 distinct CDR3 sequences, approximately 24% of them singletons. Material: CD8+ T cells from PBMCs. The receptors come from a human donor in good health (CMV status not recorded). Some clones in this sample may be carry-over from other donors' samples.

The CDR3 reads CASSFSWEQFF. The CDR3 region has the DNA TGCGCCAGCAGCTTCTCTTGGGAGCAGTTCTTC. The chain combines TRBV5-1 with TRBJ2-1; D not resolved. Germline-derived CDR1 and CDR2 are SGHRS and YFSETQ. The CDR3 consists of 11 residues. With 2 bases removed from V and 10 bases from J, the gap between germline ends came to 7 bases.

This clonotype has a count of ten or more. The chain recombines TRBV12-3 or TRBV12-4 with TRBJ2-7; tentative D call: TRBD1 (5 bases). V lost 2 bases and J lost 2, with 10 bases in between. The CDR3 is 14 residues long. Here the CDR3 reads CASSLWTPTYEQYF. The CDR3 DNA reads TGTGCCAGCAGTTTATGGACACCTACCTACGAGCAGTACTTC.

This sequence joins TRBV2 and TRBJ2-7; 8 bases map to TRBD1. CDR1 is SNHLY and CDR2 is FYNNEI in the germline V gene. This CDR3 has 15 amino acids. J gave up 3 bases and V 2 bases, and 6 bases lay outside the gene matches. The CDR3 sequence is CASSERRQGYYEQYF. CDR3 bases: TGTGCCAGCAGTGAAAGACGACAGGGGTACTACGAGCAGTACTTC.

Many counts were recorded for this clonotype. This chain links TRBV6-1 with TRBJ2-2, with TRBD1 matching 10 bases. V was pared by 5 bases and J by 5 bases, with 2 bases of the junction left unmatched. CDR3 length: 14 residues. Per the germline V gene, CDR1 is MNHNS and CDR2 is SASEGT. Here the CDR3 DNA reads TGTGCCAGCAGTTGGACAGGGGGGACCGGGGAGCTGTTTTTT. Translation gives CASSWTGGTGELFF.

The chain uses TRBV6-5 and TRBJ2-5; perhaps TRBD2 as D (5 bases). The CDR3 consists of 17 residues. Germline CDR1 is MNHEY and CDR2 is SVGAGI. Trimming cost V 2 bases and J 0 bases, with 16 bases left between them. The CDR3 loop is CASSYLPPGSYQETQYF. The CDR3 DNA sequence: TGTGCCAGCAGTTACCTCCCCCCGGGGAGTTACCAAGAGACCCAGTACTTC.

The CDR3 reads CASSQDGEADTQYF. The DNA for the CDR3 is TGCGCCAGCAGCCAGGACGGGGAGGCAGATACGCAGTATTTT. The V call is TRBV4-1, the J call TRBJ2-3; a possible D gene is TRBD2 (6 bases). The CDR3 extends over 14 amino acids. Germline V gene lookup returns CDR1 MGHRA and CDR2 YSYEKL. The V end was cut by 3 bases, the J end by 4 bases, with 11 bases between.

In its sample, this clonotype was seen many times. The chain employs TRBV7-9 and TRBJ2-2; D gene unclear. The germline V gene has CDR1 SEHNR and CDR2 FQNEAQ (reference sequence). The length of the CDR3 is 12 residues. V was pared by 5 bases and J by 6 bases, with 7 bases between. The CDR3 spells CASSPFSGELFF. CDR3 bases: TGTGCCAGCAGCCCTTTTTCCGGGGAGCTGTTTTTT.

This clonotype was picked up many times. V is TRBV7-8 and J is TRBJ2-5; 10 bases fit TRBD2. V was clipped by 2 bases and J by 0 bases; unmatched bases: 9. The length of the CDR3 is 18 residues. The germline V gene has CDR1 SGHVS and CDR2 FQNEAQ. The CDR3 DNA reads as TGTGCCAGCAGCTTACATTCCTTAGGACTAGCGGACCAAGAGACCCAGTACTTC. It codes for CASSLHSLGLADQETQYF.

Ten or more counts support this clonotype. This sequence joins TRBV19 and TRBJ2-3; no firm D call. V was shortened by 3 bases and J by 2 bases, with 6 bases between the two germline ends. Germline CDR1 is LNHDA and CDR2 is SQIVND (reference sequence). This CDR3 region has 13 residues. CDR3: CASSIGITDTQYF. For the CDR3, the DNA is TGTGCCAGTAGTATCGGAATCACAGATACGCAGTATTTT.

This chain links TRBV20-1 with TRBJ2-3, with 7 positions matching TRBD1. Trimming cost V 5 bases and J 2 bases; bases outside gene matches: 7. CDR1 and CDR2 from the germline V gene are DFQATT and SNEGSKA (reference sequence). The CDR3 runs to 14 residues. In DNA form, the CDR3 reads TGCAGTGCTCCGCAGGGACAGCTCACAGATACGCAGTATTTT. Translation: CSAPQGQLTDTQYF.

This clonotype was picked up one time. The rearrangement joins TRBV10-3 to TRBJ2-2, with D possibly TRBD1 on 6 matching bases. This CDR3 is 14 amino acids long. Germline loops: CDR1 ENHRY, CDR2 SYGVKD. Trimming pared 2 bases from V and 6 bases from J, leaving 10 bases between. As DNA, the CDR3 is TGTGCCATCAGTGAGGCACAGGGTGCCGGGGAGCTGTTTTTT. Amino acid sequence: CAISEAQGAGELFF.

About this clonotype itself: This may be a read error: a much more frequent sequence differs by one nucleotide. The chain carries TRBV12-3 or TRBV12-4 and TRBJ2-3, with 9 bases matching TRBD1. The CDR3 extends over 16 amino acids. Unmatched junction bases numbered 13, after V lost 7 bases and J lost 5 bases. This chain's CDR3 is CASNPPGQGGLDTQYF. As DNA, the CDR3 is TGTGCCAGCAACCCCCCGGGACAGGGAGGATTAGATACGCAGTATTTT.

This clonotype has a handful of counts. This chain uses TRBV6-5 with TRBJ1-1; 7 bases align to TRBD1. V dropped 5 bases and J dropped 4; count of bases not matched to a gene: 7. Per germline, CDR1 MNHEY and CDR2 SVGAGI. The CDR3 spans 14 residues. The CDR3 spells CASSVTGSVTEAFF. DNA for the CDR3: TGTGCCAGCAGTGTGACAGGGTCGGTCACTGAAGCTTTCTTT.

This clonotype was detected ten times or more. The chain is built from TRBV28 and TRBJ2-5; 8 bases fit TRBD2. CDR3 length: 15 amino acids. CDR1 is MDHEN, CDR2 SYDVKM, per germline. V trimming: 4 bases; J trimming: 5 bases; junction bases outside the gene matches: 9. As DNA, the CDR3 is TGTGCCAGCAGTTCCCCCGGGGGGGCCCCGGAGACCCAGTACTTC. Amino acids: CASSSPGGAPETQYF.

This clonotype turned up a few times. This chain links TRBV5-6 with TRBJ1-1; TRBD1 is a possible D gene (5 bases). V was pared by 4 bases and J by 6 bases, with 16 bases between. In germline, CDR1 is SGHDT, CDR2 YYEEEE. The CDR3 runs to 14 residues. The CDR3 loop is CASSATVQSAEAFF. The CDR3 DNA reads TGTGCCAGCAGCGCGACAGTTCAGAGCGCTGAAGCTTTCTTT.

This clonotype was found a few times. The rearrangement uses TRBV5-6 and TRBJ2-2; TRBD1 might be the D (6 bases). V shed 4 bases and J shed 6 bases, with 10 bases lying between them. The germline gives CDR1 SGHDT, CDR2 YYEEEE. The CDR3 length is 13 residues. In DNA, the CDR3 is TGTGCCAGCAGCCCCGGACAGTCCGGGGAGCTGTTTTTT. Translating it yields CASSPGQSGELFF.

This clonotype was seen only once. The chain has TRBV2 and TRBJ2-5; 12 bases map to TRBD2. Germline assignment: CDR1 SNHLY and CDR2 FYNNEI. The CDR3 loop spans 16 amino acids. The ends lost 4 bases at V and 0 bases at J; junction bases unmatched: 3. The CDR3 bases are TGTGCCAGCAGTGGGCTAGCGGGGGGGTACCAAGAGACCCAGTACTTC. Amino acid sequence: CASSGLAGGYQETQYF.

This clonotype has only a few counts. The chain carries TRBV20-1 and TRBJ1-5, with 11 bases that match TRBD1. With V trimmed by 6 bases and J by 1 base, 5 bases remained unmatched. CDR3 length equals 15 residues. Germline CDR1 is DFQATT and CDR2 is SNEGSKA (reference sequence). The CDR3 DNA sequence: TGCAGTGCAAGGGACAGGGGGGAGAGCAATCAGCCCCAGCATTTT. Translation gives CSARDRGESNQPQHF.

The table lists this clonotype with a count of one. The rearrangement uses TRBV20-1 and TRBJ2-5; D is perhaps TRBD1 (6 bases). Germline assignment: CDR1 DFQATT and CDR2 SNEGSKA (reference sequence). Trimming took 0 bases from V and 4 from J, leaving 9 bases between them. The CDR3 runs to 13 residues. In DNA form, the CDR3 reads TGCAGTGCTAGAGAACAGGGACGAGAGACCCAGTACTTC. Residues: CSAREQGRETQYF.

This clonotype was found many times. V gene TRBV14 combines with J gene TRBJ2-5; TRBD2 matches at 10 bases. Trimming at V came to 0 bases and at J to 3 bases, leaving 10 bases not matched to a gene. In germline, CDR1 is SGHDN, CDR2 FVKESK. The CDR3 runs 18 residues. The CDR3: CASSQEPLAGVWKETQYF. The CDR3 nucleotides are TGTGCCAGCAGCCAAGAGCCCCTAGCGGGGGTATGGAAAGAGACCCAGTACTTC.

This clonotype showed up just a few times. The genes are TRBV7-6 and TRBJ2-1, with a possible D match to TRBD1 (6 bases). The germline V and J ends were trimmed by 5 bases and 9 bases, with 8 bases remaining between them. This CDR3 region has 11 residues. From germline, CDR1 is SGHVS and CDR2 FNYEAQ. CDR3: CASSLQGEQFF. DNA for the CDR3: TGTGCCAGCAGCCTACAGGGTGAGCAGTTCTTC.

This clonotype was observed at least ten times. The V call is TRBV7-6, the J call TRBJ2-1, with 9 bases lining up with TRBD2. The germline V gene encodes CDR1 SGHVS and CDR2 FNYEAQ. With V trimmed by 1 base and J by 7 bases, 5 bases remained unmatched. The CDR3 is 15 residues long. The CDR3 reads CASSLGTSAGNEQFF. The CDR3 DNA follows: TGTGCCAGCAGCTTAGGGACTAGCGCAGGAAATGAGCAGTTCTTC.

A few counts support this clonotype. The CDR3 protein is CASSAPLAGGFYNEQFF. CDR3 DNA sequence: TGTGCCAGCTCCGCCCCACTAGCGGGGGGGTTCTACAATGAGCAGTTCTTC. The V call is TRBV11-1, the J call TRBJ2-1, with 13 bases lining up with TRBD2. Germline CDR1 SGHAT, CDR2 FQDESV (reference sequence). The CDR3 length is 17 residues. Trimming at V came to 8 bases and at J to 3 bases, leaving 10 bases not matched to a gene.

This clonotype was counted only a few times. The gene calls are TRBV7-3 and TRBJ2-7; 10 nucleotides match TRBD1. CDR3 length equals 15 residues. Trimming took 5 bases from V and 1 from J; bases not matched to a gene: 5. Looked up from germline, CDR1 is SGHTA and CDR2 is FQGTGA. The CDR3 here is CASSHRDRGSYEQYF. The CDR3 DNA is TGTGCCAGCAGCCACCGGGACAGGGGTTCCTACGAGCAGTACTTC.

The chain recombines TRBV19 with TRBJ1-1, with no clear D. CDR1 and CDR2 from the germline V gene are LNHDA and SQIVND (reference sequence). V lost 4 bases to trimming and J lost 1 base, with 16 bases between them. The CDR3 spans 16 residues. CDR3 loop: CASSRGGSGPNTEAFF. CDR3 coding DNA: TGTGCCAGTAGTAGGGGAGGATCCGGACCGAACACTGAAGCTTTCTTT.

In this sample, this clonotype turned up once. The chain carries TRBV7-6 and TRBJ2-5; TRBD1 matches 9 bases. Germline V gene sequence: CDR1 SGHVS, CDR2 FNYEAQ. V shed 5 bases, J shed 1 base, and the junction held 2 bases outside the gene matches. CDR3 length equals 14 residues. The CDR3 DNA follows: TGTGCCAGCAGCCCACAGGGGGCCCAAGAGACCCAGTACTTC. Amino acid sequence: CASSPQGAQETQYF.

The V gene is TRBV6-6, the J gene TRBJ2-1; 12 bases fit TRBD2. This CDR3 is 18 amino acids long. Per the germline V gene, CDR1 is MNHNY and CDR2 is SVGAGI (reference sequence). The ends lost 5 bases at V and 2 bases at J; junction bases unmatched: 10. The CDR3 here is CASSPHALAGGTYNEQFF. The DNA for the CDR3 is TGTGCCAGCAGTCCCCACGCCCTAGCGGGGGGGACCTACAATGAGCAGTTCTTC.

V usage is TRBV4-1 and J usage is TRBJ1-5, with TRBD1 identical over 7 bases. V lost 6 bases to trimming and J lost 7 bases; unmatched junction nucleotides: 12. CDR1 is MGHRA and CDR2 is YSYEKL in the germline V gene. CDR3 length: 15 amino acids. CDR3 nucleotide sequence: TGCGCCAGCAGTACAGGGGAGGAGTACGGCCAGCCCCAGCATTTT. Protein product: CASSTGEEYGQPQHF.

The table lists this clonotype with many counts. This chain uses TRBV7-2 with TRBJ2-7, with D uncertain. Germline lookup yields CDR1 SGHTA and CDR2 FQGNSA. The V and J ends lost 2 bases and 6 bases respectively, with 8 bases between them. The CDR3 is 12 residues long. CDR3 protein: CASSLSTVEQYF. As DNA, the CDR3 is TGTGCCAGCAGCTTATCCACAGTCGAGCAGTACTTC.

This clonotype was observed at least ten times. This rearrangement joins TRBV7-8 to TRBJ2-1; 8 positions agree with TRBD2. CDR1 and CDR2 from the germline V gene are SGHVS and FQNEAQ. The CDR3 is 16 residues long. Trimming took 0 bases from V and 16 from J; bases not matched to a gene: 17. The CDR3 DNA is TGTGCCAGCAGCTTAGCGGGGACTAGGAAGGTGGAGTTGGGTTTCTTC. Residues: CASSLAGTRKVELGFF.